One sample yielded the 5 T cell receptor beta chains listed below, sequenced in a study of blood T cell repertoires in COVID-19. Assay used: immunoSEQ multiplex PCR; TCRdb lists only in-frame clones, some missing. The data show 250,000 to 300,000 clones, roughly 88% seen once. Material for sequencing was peripheral blood. The receptor set was obtained from a woman aged 25-40 years with active or convalescent COVID-19.

The rearrangement joins TRBV7-2 to TRBJ1-5, with a weak D call TRBD1 (5 bases). Trimming removed 1 base from V and 5 bases from J, with 6 bases in between. CDR3 size: 13 residues. Germline V gene lookup returns CDR1 SGHTA and CDR2 FQGNSA. CDR3 coding DNA: TGTGCCAGCAGCTTAGAACAGGATCAGCCCCAGCATTTT. As protein: CASSLEQDQPQHF.

The J gene is TRBJ1-3, the V gene TRBV4-3, with 7 bases matching TRBD1. V shed 0 bases, J shed 3 bases, and the junction held 2 bases outside the gene matches. Germline CDR1 reads LGHNA; CDR2 reads YSLEER. This CDR3 contains 15 residues. CDR3 DNA sequence: TGCGCCAGCAGCCAAGAACACAGGGGTGGAAACACCATATATTTT. Amino acids: CASSQEHRGGNTIYF.

This clone was observed a single time. The rearrangement joins TRBV9 to TRBJ1-1; D might be TRBD1 (5 bases). Deletions cut 0 bases from V and 0 bases from J, with 9 bases between. The CDR3 has 15 amino acids. Germline V gene lookup returns CDR1 SGDLS and CDR2 YYNGEE. DNA for the CDR3: TGTGCCAGCAGCGTAGGTGGGGGGGTGAACACTGAAGCTTTCTTT. This translates into CASSVGGGVNTEAFF.

The chain combines TRBV5-4 with TRBJ1-4, with a weak D call TRBD1 (6 bases). The germline V gene encodes CDR1 SGHNT and CDR2 YYREEE (reference sequence). The CDR3 is made up of 15 amino acids. Trimming took 1 base from V and 7 from J, leaving 14 bases between them. The CDR3, as DNA: TGTGCCAGCAGCTTGACAGGGACCCGGGGTGAAAAACTGTTTTTT. This gives the protein CASSLTGTRGEKLFF.

V usage is TRBV11-2 and J usage is TRBJ2-5, with D hard to call. Germline CDR1 reads SGHAT; CDR2 reads FQNNGV. The V gene lost 3 bases and the J gene lost 2 bases, with 7 bases spanning the gap. This CDR3 is built from 13 residues. CDR3 nucleotides: TGTGCCAGCAGCTTTTCGGTGCAAGAGACCCAGTACTTC. Translated, it gives CASSFSVQETQYF.